The clone carrying this T cell receptor (beta chain) came up a few times. Those enrolled in Seattle joined during active infection and were followed longitudinally afterward. Original processing methods: Using reference gene primer amplification, nucleated cell counts were estimated. Measured with immunoSEQ multiplex PCR; TCRdb has only the in-frame clones, and not every one. V, J and clone size are those of that table, while D and trimming were read from the DNA. The sample includes 350,000 to 400,000 clones, around 89% of them seen just once. The data stem from a study of blood T cell repertoires in COVID-19. At the level of the study: Samples of COVID-19 (acute and convalescent) were obtained from the United States, Italy and Spain.

Input material: peripheral blood. The sequence derives from a woman in her thirties with COVID-19, enrolled during active disease.

CDR3 loop: CASSRRTEAFF. The CDR3 DNA is TGTGCCAGCAGCCGGAGGACTGAAGCTTTCTTT. The chain recombines TRBV6-2 or TRBV6-3 with TRBJ1-1; D gene unclear. V dropped 6 bases and J dropped 5 bases, with 7 bases sitting between them. CDR3 length: 11 amino acids. Germline V gives CDR1 MNHEY, CDR2 SVGEGT.